Listed here are 28 T cell receptor beta chains from one sample, sequenced in a study of cytomegalovirus exposure and HLA in healthy donors (dated by TCRdb to about 2017). Libraries were constructed by the immunoSEQ multiplex PCR assay. For the multiplex PCR, a mixture combining 60 forward primers for TCR Vbeta segments and 13 reverse primers for TCR Jbeta segments was used. Entries here come from immuneACCESS through TCRdb and include only in-frame sequences with V and J called. Some clones fail to appear in such tables; in the studies checked, an unresolved V gene covers under half of the shortfall, and the cause of the remainder is unknown. The table for this sample lists approximately 240,000 clones; about 80% of them were counted only once. Together, the top ten hold around 0.57% of the sample. The sequencing input was PBMCs. The receptors here all came from a woman aged 40 to 50 in good health and CMV-seronegative.

The chain has TRBV19 and TRBJ1-1; D possibly corresponds to TRBD1 (5 bases). Germline CDR1 reads LNHDA; CDR2 reads SQIVND (reference sequence). V lost 5 bases and J 0 bases, leaving 7 bases between the germline ends. This CDR3 has 13 residues. DNA of the CDR3: TGTGCCAGTAGTTCAGGGATGAACACTGAAGCTTTCTTT. As protein: CASSSGMNTEAFF.

The gene calls are TRBV7-9 and TRBJ1-1; possible D gene TRBD1, 6 bases. Trimming shortened V by 5 bases and J by 1 base, and 14 bases separated the two germline ends. Germline CDR1 is SEHNR and CDR2 is FQNEAQ (reference sequence). The CDR3 is 15 amino acids. CDR3 protein: CASSPVQGKNTEAFF. As DNA, the CDR3 is TGTGCCAGCAGCCCAGTGCAGGGGAAGAACACTGAAGCTTTCTTT.

The chain joins TRBV2 to TRBJ1-3; tentative D call: TRBD1 (6 bases). The V end was cut by 6 bases, the J end by 6 bases, with 12 bases between. Germline loops: CDR1 SNHLY, CDR2 FYNNEI. The CDR3 loop spans 13 amino acids. DNA of the CDR3: TGTGCCAGCAGGATGGACAGTCAAAACACCATATATTTT. As protein: CASRMDSQNTIYF.

Here the CDR3 reads CAIGSTPGQGVQGSGNTIYF. The CDR3 bases are TGTGCCATCGGCTCGACCCCAGGACAGGGGGTTCAAGGCTCTGGAAACACCATATATTTT. V is TRBV10-3 and J is TRBJ1-3, with 10 bases fitting TRBD1. CDR3 length: 20 residues. V was pared by 8 bases and J by 0 bases, with 19 bases of the junction left unmatched. Germline CDR1 reads ENHRY; CDR2 reads SYGVKD.

Notes on this clone: One end of the junction is discordant with germline, which a read error may explain. The rearrangement joins TRBV30 to TRBJ1-2; D call uncertain. CDR1 is GTSNPN, CDR2 SVGIG, per germline (reference sequence). The CDR3 loop spans 12 amino acids. This CDR3 reads CAWSDGVNGYPF. CDR3 coding DNA: TGTGCCTGGAGTGACGGGGTTAATGGCTACCCCTTC.

The V and J genes are TRBV7-3 and TRBJ2-1; 9 nucleotides align to TRBD2. Trimming took 2 bases from V and 8 from J; bases not matched to a gene: 13. CDR1 is SGHTA and CDR2 is FQGTGA in the germline V gene. The CDR3 length is 17 residues. CDR3 region: CASSLFSRRGGLDEQFF. CDR3 DNA sequence: TGTGCCAGCAGCTTATTTTCGCGGCGGGGGGGCCTCGATGAGCAGTTCTTC.

Remarks on this clone: Its ends do not fully match the called genes, so a read error is possible. The V gene is TRBV7-7, the J gene TRBJ2-2; 13 nucleotides line up with TRBD2. Looked up from germline, CDR1 is SSHAT and CDR2 is FNYEAQ (reference sequence). The CDR3 runs to 17 residues. CDR3 loop: CASSQTSGGQNTGELFF. The CDR3 DNA reads TGTGCTAGCAGCCAGACTAGCGGGGGGCAGAACACCGGGGAGCTGTTTTTT.

The chain is built from TRBV6-5 and TRBJ2-1, with TRBD2 identical over 9 bases. This CDR3 region has 14 residues. Germline loops: CDR1 MNHEY, CDR2 SVGAGI. V lost 6 bases to trimming and J lost 1 base; unmatched junction nucleotides: 1. In DNA, the CDR3 is TGTGCCAGCAGCACTAGCGGGTCCTACAATGAGCAGTTCTTC. The encoded protein is CASSTSGSYNEQFF.

This chain links TRBV5-1 with TRBJ2-5, with TRBD2 as a possible D gene (5 bases). Trimming took off 4 bases at V and 5 bases at J, with 12 bases between the two ends. The CDR3 is made up of 13 amino acids. Germline values: CDR1 SGHRS, CDR2 YFSETQ. CDR3 nucleotide sequence: TGCGCCAGCAGCCCTACGCCGGGGGAGACCCAGTACTTC. It is translated as CASSPTPGETQYF.

V usage is TRBV4-3 and J usage is TRBJ2-3, with D tentatively TRBD2 (6 bases). This CDR3 has 14 amino acids. V dropped 2 bases and J dropped 6 bases, with 12 bases sitting between them. Germline V gives CDR1 LGHNA, CDR2 YSLEER. The CDR3 DNA is TGCGCCAGCAGCCAAACGGGACTTCAGGATACGCAGTATTTT. Translating gives CASSQTGLQDTQYF.

The chain is built from TRBV5-1 and TRBJ1-1; TRBD1 matches at 9 bases. Unmatched junction bases numbered 3, after V lost 3 bases and J lost 0 bases. Germline V gene lookup returns CDR1 SGHRS and CDR2 YFSETQ. This CDR3 has 15 amino acids. The CDR3 sequence: CASSSGTGMNTEAFF. For the CDR3, the DNA is TGCGCCAGCAGCTCGGGGACAGGGATGAACACTGAAGCTTTCTTT.

This clone was counted only a few times. The gene calls are TRBV6-1 and TRBJ1-5; D possibly corresponds to TRBD1 (6 bases). V lost 6 bases and J 9 bases, leaving 12 bases between the germline ends. The CDR3 is 12 amino acids. Germline CDR1 MNHNS, CDR2 SASEGT. The CDR3 bases are TGTGCCAGCAGCACAGGGTCTCGGCCCCAGCATTTT. This gives the protein CASSTGSRPQHF.

The chain is built from TRBV2 and TRBJ2-1, with D unclear. The CDR3 extends over 14 amino acids. CDR1 is SNHLY, CDR2 FYNNEI, per germline. Trimming stripped 6 bases from V and 7 bases from J, with 16 bases between. Here the CDR3 reads CASSLRENLNEQFF. The DNA for the CDR3 is TGTGCCAGCAGCCTAAGAGAAAATCTAAATGAGCAGTTCTTC.

This clone was seen a handful of times. V is TRBV4-1 and J is TRBJ1-4, with 11 nucleotides matching TRBD1. Looked up from germline, CDR1 is MGHRA and CDR2 is YSYEKL. Unmatched junction bases numbered 3, after V lost 1 base and J lost 8 bases. The CDR3 length is 15 residues. CDR3: CASSQVGTGGEKLFF. Here the CDR3 DNA reads TGCGCCAGCAGCCAAGTCGGGACAGGGGGAGAAAAACTGTTTTTT.

V gene TRBV6-6 combines with J gene TRBJ1-2; 8 bases are shared with TRBD1. The CDR3 consists of 13 residues. J lost 8 bases, V lost 0 bases, and 2 bases had no gene match. Germline-derived CDR1 and CDR2 are MNHNY and SVGAGI (reference sequence). The CDR3 spells CASSYSGQGGYTF. The CDR3 region has the DNA TGTGCCAGCAGTTACTCCGGACAGGGCGGCTACACCTTC.

The chain recombines TRBV10-2 with TRBJ1-4, with D possibly matching TRBD1 (6 bases). The V and J ends lost 4 bases and 3 bases respectively, with 12 bases between them. Germline-derived CDR1 and CDR2 are WSHSY and SAAADI. The CDR3 has 15 amino acids. DNA of the CDR3: TGCGCCAGCAGTGTCGGGGGGGCATCTAATGAAAAACTGTTTTTT. Its translation: CASSVGGASNEKLFF.

This clone was recorded once. The J gene is TRBJ2-2, the V gene TRBV7-3; tentatively, D is TRBD2 (6 bases). Per the germline V gene, CDR1 is SGHTA and CDR2 is FQGTGA. This CDR3 contains 15 residues. Trimming removed 0 bases from V and 4 bases from J, with 9 bases in between. This CDR3 reads CASSLTSGVTGELFF. CDR3 coding DNA: TGTGCCAGCAGCTTAACTAGCGGTGTCACCGGGGAGCTGTTTTTT.

This sequence joins TRBV15 and TRBJ2-5, with D possibly TRBD2 on 5 matching bases. Germline loops: CDR1 LNHNV, CDR2 YYDKDF (reference sequence). V was shortened by 1 base and J by 5 bases, with 8 bases between the two germline ends. The CDR3 length is 13 residues. As DNA, the CDR3 is TGTGCCACCAGCAGAGGCGGGTCGGAGACCCAGTACTTC. Translating gives CATSRGGSETQYF.

The rearrangement links TRBV20-1 to TRBJ1-2; D unclear. Trimming pared 5 bases from V and 3 bases from J, leaving 7 bases between. Per germline, CDR1 DFQATT and CDR2 SNEGSKA (reference sequence). This CDR3 is 11 amino acids long. CDR3 residues: CSAPTDYGYTF. The DNA for the CDR3 is TGCAGTGCTCCAACGGACTATGGCTACACCTTC.

The CDR3 DNA reads as TGTGCCAGCAGCTTAGAAGGTAAAGGAGAAAATCAGCCCCAGCATTTT. Translating it yields CASSLEGKGENQPQHF. The rearrangement links TRBV7-9 to TRBJ1-5, with no clear D. Germline-derived CDR1 and CDR2 are SEHNR and FQNEAQ (reference sequence). Trimming stripped 1 base from V and 4 bases from J, with 14 bases between. CDR3 length equals 16 residues.

The V and J genes are TRBV4-2 and TRBJ2-3; 12 bases align to TRBD2. Germline CDR1 is LGHNA and CDR2 is YNFKEQ. The CDR3 has 20 residues. The junction had 13 bases not matched to a gene; V was cut back by 2 bases and J by 1 base. CDR3: CASSQLKLAGGPSGTDTQYF. DNA for the CDR3: TGTGCCAGCAGCCAACTTAAACTAGCGGGGGGCCCTTCGGGCACAGATACGCAGTATTTT.

This chain links TRBV5-8 with TRBJ1-5; a possible D gene is TRBD1 (6 bases). This CDR3 has 15 residues. Germline V gives CDR1 SGHTS, CDR2 YDEGEE. V was trimmed by 4 bases and J by 2 bases, leaving 13 bases between them. CDR3 protein: CASSPRGQRNQPQHF. The CDR3 bases are TGTGCCAGCAGCCCGCGAGGACAGCGCAATCAGCCCCAGCATTTT.

The V and J genes are TRBV19 and TRBJ1-5; TRBD1 agrees at 8 bases. V shed 5 bases, J shed 2 bases, and the junction held 8 bases outside the gene matches. CDR3 length: 16 amino acids. Germline V gives CDR1 LNHDA, CDR2 SQIVND (reference sequence). CDR3 DNA: TGTGCCAGTAGTTTTGGGACAGGATTTGGCAATCAGCCCCAGCATTTT. Protein product: CASSFGTGFGNQPQHF.

This chain links TRBV2 with TRBJ2-6; perhaps TRBD1 as D (5 bases). V was shortened by 10 bases and J by 6 bases, with 28 bases between the two germline ends. CDR3 length equals 18 residues. Germline V CDR1 and CDR2: SNHLY, FYNNEI. CDR3 region: CAILKAMLQARVANVLTF. CDR3 DNA sequence: TGTGCCATCCTTAAGGCTATGTTACAGGCGCGTGTGGCCAACGTCCTGACTTTC. Complete variable domain (other parts from reference TRBV2 and TRBJ2-6): EPEVTQTPSHQVTQMGQEVILRCVPISNHLYFYWYRQILGQKVEFLVSFYNNEISEKSEIFDDQFSVERPDGSNFTLKIRSTKLEDSAMYFCAILKAMLQARVANVLTFGAGSRLTVL.

The rearrangement joins TRBV7-9 to TRBJ1-1; D perhaps matches TRBD1 (5 bases). V was clipped by 6 bases and J by 6 bases, with 17 bases between them. The CDR3 totals 14 residues. The germline V gene has CDR1 SEHNR and CDR2 FQNEAQ (reference sequence). CDR3 sequence: CASSVEGRVAEAFF. The DNA for the CDR3 is TGTGCCAGCAGTGTTGAGGGGAGGGTGGCTGAAGCTTTCTTT.

The genes are TRBV5-4 and TRBJ2-5; 11 nucleotides agree with TRBD1. Germline assignment: CDR1 SGHNT and CDR2 YYREEE (reference sequence). This CDR3 contains 18 residues. V dropped 4 bases and J dropped 5; count of bases not matched to a gene: 16. The CDR3 nucleotides are TGTGCCAGCAGCCCCCGGGCCGGGACAGGGGGTTCGGGGGAGACCCAGTACTTC. It encodes CASSPRAGTGGSGETQYF. Together with reference TRBV5-4 and TRBJ2-5, the CDR3 gives the full variable domain: ETGVTQSPTHLIKTRGQQVTLRCSSQSGHNTVSWYQQALGQGPQFIFQYYREEENGRGNFPPRFSGLQFPNYSSELNVNALELDDSALYLCASSPRAGTGGSGETQYFGPGTRLLVL.

This chain joins TRBV13 and TRBJ2-5; 8 positions match TRBD1. The J call is in doubt because the DNA end fits TRBJ2-7 better. Germline V gene data show CDR1 as PRHDT and CDR2 as FYEKMQ (reference sequence). The CDR3 sequence is 13 residues long. The CDR3 protein is CASTLGQAYEQYF. The CDR3 nucleotides read TGTGCCAGCACCTTGGGACAGGCCTACGAGCAGTACTTC.

This clone was counted between two and nine times. CDR3 nucleotide sequence: TGCGCCAGCAGTGAGTTACTAGGACTGACAACTAATGAAAAACTGTTTTTT. Translated, it gives CASSELLGLTTNEKLFF. This chain connects TRBV10-2 to TRBJ1-4, with D hard to call. V was pared by 1 base and J by 0 bases, with 12 bases between. Germline CDR1 WSHSY, CDR2 SAAADI. The CDR3 extends over 17 amino acids.